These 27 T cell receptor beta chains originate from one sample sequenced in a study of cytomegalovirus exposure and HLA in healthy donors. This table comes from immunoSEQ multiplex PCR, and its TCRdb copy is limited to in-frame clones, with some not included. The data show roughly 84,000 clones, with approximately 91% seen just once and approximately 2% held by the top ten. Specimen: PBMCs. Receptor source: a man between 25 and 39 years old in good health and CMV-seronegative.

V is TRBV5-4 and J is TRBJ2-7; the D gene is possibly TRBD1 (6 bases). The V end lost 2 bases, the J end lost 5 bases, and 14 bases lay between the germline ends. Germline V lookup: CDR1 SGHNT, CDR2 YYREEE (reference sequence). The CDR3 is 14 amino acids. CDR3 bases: TGTGCCAGCAGCTTAGTAACAGGGTTGAACGAGCAGTACTTC. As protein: CASSLVTGLNEQYF.

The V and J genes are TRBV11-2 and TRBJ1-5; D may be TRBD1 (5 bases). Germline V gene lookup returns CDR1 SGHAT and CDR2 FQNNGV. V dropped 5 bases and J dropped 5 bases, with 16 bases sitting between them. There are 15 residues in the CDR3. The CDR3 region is CASSPLGLSHQPQHF. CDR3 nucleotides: TGTGCCAGCAGCCCCTTGGGACTAAGCCATCAGCCCCAGCATTTT.

CDR3 amino acids: CASSSHRELPGSYEQYF. The CDR3, as DNA: TGTGCCAGCAGTTCCCACCGGGAGCTGCCGGGGTCCTACGAGCAGTACTTC. The V call is TRBV28, the J call TRBJ2-7; D possibly corresponds to TRBD2 (6 bases). Per germline, CDR1 MDHEN and CDR2 SYDVKM. This CDR3 contains 17 residues. V lost 4 bases, J lost 1 base, and 20 bases lay in between.

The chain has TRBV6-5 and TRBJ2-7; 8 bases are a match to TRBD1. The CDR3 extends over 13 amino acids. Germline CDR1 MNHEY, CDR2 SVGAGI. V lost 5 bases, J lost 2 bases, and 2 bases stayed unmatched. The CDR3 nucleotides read TGTGCCAGCAGTCGGACAGGGACCTACGAGCAGTACTTC. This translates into CASSRTGTYEQYF.

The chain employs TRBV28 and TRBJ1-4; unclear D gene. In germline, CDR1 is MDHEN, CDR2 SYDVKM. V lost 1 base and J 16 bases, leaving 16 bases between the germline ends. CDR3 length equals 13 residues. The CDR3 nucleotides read TGTGCCAGCAGTTTATCTTATGGCGGTGTCTGGTTTTTT. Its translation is CASSLSYGGVWFF.

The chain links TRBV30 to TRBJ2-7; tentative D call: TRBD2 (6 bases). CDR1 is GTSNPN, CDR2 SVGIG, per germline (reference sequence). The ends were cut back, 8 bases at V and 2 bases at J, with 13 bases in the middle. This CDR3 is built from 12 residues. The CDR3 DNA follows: TGTGCCAGCGGGCGGACCGCCTACGAGCAGTACTTC. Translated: CASGRTAYEQYF.

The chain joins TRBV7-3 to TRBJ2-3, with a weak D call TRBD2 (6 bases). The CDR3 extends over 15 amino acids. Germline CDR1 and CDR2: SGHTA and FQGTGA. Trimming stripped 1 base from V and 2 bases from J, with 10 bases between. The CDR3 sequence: CASSLNSGDTDTQYF. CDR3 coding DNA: TGTGCCAGCAGCTTAAACTCGGGGGACACAGATACGCAGTATTTT.

Written as DNA, the CDR3 is TGTGCCAGCAGTTCGGGACTAGTAATCAATGAGCAGTTCTTC. Amino acids: CASSSGLVINEQFF. The chain couples TRBV6-5 to TRBJ2-1; the match to TRBD2 covers 8 bases. CDR3 length: 14 amino acids. CDR1 is MNHEY, CDR2 SVGAGI, per germline. V lost 4 bases to trimming and J lost 6 bases; unmatched junction nucleotides: 5.

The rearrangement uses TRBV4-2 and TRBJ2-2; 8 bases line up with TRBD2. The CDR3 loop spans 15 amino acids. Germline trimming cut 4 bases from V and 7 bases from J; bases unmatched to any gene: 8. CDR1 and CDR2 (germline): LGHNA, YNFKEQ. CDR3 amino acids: CASSLREGSGGELFF. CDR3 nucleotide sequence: TGTGCCAGCAGCCTCCGGGAGGGCAGTGGCGGGGAGCTGTTTTTT.

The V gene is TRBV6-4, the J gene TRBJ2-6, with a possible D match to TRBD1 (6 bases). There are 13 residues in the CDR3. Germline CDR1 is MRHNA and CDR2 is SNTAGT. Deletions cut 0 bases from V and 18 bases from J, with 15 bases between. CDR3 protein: CASSDSEGGEETF. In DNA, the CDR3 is TGTGCCAGCAGTGACTCGGAAGGGGGTGAGGAGACTTTC.

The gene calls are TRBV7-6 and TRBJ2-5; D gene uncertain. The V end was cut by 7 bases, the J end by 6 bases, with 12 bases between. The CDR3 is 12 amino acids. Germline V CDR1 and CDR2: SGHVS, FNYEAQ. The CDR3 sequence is CASNTPPQTQYF. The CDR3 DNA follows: TGTGCCAGCAACACCCCTCCCCAGACCCAGTACTTC.

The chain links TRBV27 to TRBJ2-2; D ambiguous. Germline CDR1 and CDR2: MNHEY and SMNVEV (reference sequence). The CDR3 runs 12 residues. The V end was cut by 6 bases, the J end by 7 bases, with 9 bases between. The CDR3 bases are TGTGCCAGCAGGACAACATACGGGGAGCTGTTTTTT. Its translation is CASRTTYGELFF.

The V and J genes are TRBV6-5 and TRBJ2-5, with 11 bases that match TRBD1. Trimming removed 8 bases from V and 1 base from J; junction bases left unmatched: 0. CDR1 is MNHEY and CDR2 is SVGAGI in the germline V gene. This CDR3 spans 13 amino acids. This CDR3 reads CASGQGAQETQYF. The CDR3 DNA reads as TGTGCCAGCGGACAGGGGGCCCAAGAGACCCAGTACTTC.

CDR3 coding DNA: TGTGCCAGTAGTTCGACAGTCCAAGAGACCCAGTACTTC. It codes for CASSSTVQETQYF. This chain uses TRBV19 with TRBJ2-5, with D maybe TRBD1 (5 bases). Trimming removed 5 bases at V and 1 base at J, with 8 bases between. CDR1 is LNHDA, CDR2 SQIVND, per germline (reference sequence). The CDR3 contains 13 residues.

The chain's CDR3 is CASSQGQGRETQYF. The CDR3 coding sequence is TGTGCCAGCAGCCAAGGACAGGGCCGAGAGACCCAGTACTTC. V is TRBV4-2 and J is TRBJ2-5; 7 bases fit TRBD1. The J segment lost 4 bases and the V segment lost 1 base, leaving 3 bases of the junction unmatched. The CDR3 contains 14 residues. CDR1 LGHNA and CDR2 YNFKEQ come from the germline V gene.

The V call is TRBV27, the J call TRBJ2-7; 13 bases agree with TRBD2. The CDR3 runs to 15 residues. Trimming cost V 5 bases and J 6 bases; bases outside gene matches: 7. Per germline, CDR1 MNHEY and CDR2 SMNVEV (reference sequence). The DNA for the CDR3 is TGTGCCAGCAGTCCCGGACTAGCGGGAGATAGCGAGCAGTACTTC. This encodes CASSPGLAGDSEQYF.

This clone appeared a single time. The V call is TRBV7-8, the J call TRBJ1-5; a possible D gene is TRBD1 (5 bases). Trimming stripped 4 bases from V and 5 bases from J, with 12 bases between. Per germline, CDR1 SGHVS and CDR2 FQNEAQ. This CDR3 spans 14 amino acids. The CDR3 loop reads CASSSAGSDQPQHF. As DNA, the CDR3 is TGTGCCAGCAGCTCCGCAGGGTCCGATCAGCCCCAGCATTTT.

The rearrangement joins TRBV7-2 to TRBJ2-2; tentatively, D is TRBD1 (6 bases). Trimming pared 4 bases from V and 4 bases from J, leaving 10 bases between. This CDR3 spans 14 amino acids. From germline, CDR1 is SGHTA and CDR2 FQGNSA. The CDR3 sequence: CASSSQGFTGELFF. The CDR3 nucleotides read TGTGCCAGCAGCTCACAGGGTTTCACCGGGGAGCTGTTTTTT.

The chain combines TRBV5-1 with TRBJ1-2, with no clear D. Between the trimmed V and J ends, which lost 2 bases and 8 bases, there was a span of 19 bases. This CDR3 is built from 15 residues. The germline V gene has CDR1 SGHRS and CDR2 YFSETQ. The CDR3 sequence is CASSFTPQAPPGYTF. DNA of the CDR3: TGCGCCAGCAGCTTCACCCCCCAGGCGCCCCCCGGCTACACCTTC.

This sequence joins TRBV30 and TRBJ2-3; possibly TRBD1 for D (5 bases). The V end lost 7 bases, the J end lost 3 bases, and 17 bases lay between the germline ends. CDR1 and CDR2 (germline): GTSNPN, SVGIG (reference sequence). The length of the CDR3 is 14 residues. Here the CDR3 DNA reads TGTGCCTCGACCGACAGAGCTCGGACAGATACGCAGTATTTT. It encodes CASTDRARTDTQYF. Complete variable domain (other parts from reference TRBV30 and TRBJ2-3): SQTIHQWPATLVQPVGSPLSLECTVEGTSNPNLYWYRQAAGRGLQLLFYSVGIGQISSEVPQNLSASRPQDRQFILSSKKLLLSDSGFYLCASTDRARTDTQYFGPGTRLTVL.

CDR3 DNA sequence: TGCGCCAGCAGCTTGCGGACAGGGACGAGTACTGAAGCTTTCTTT. It is translated as CASSLRTGTSTEAFF. This chain uses TRBV5-1 with TRBJ1-1; 8 bases match TRBD1. The germline V gene encodes CDR1 SGHRS and CDR2 YFSETQ. There are 15 residues in the CDR3. Trimming took 1 base from V and 5 from J; bases not matched to a gene: 7.

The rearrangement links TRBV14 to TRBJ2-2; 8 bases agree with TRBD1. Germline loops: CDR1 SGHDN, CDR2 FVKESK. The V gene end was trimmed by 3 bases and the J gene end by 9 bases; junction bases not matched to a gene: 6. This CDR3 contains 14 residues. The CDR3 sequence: CASSQGTGIWELFF. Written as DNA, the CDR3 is TGTGCCAGCAGCCAGGGGACAGGAATTTGGGAGCTGTTTTTT.

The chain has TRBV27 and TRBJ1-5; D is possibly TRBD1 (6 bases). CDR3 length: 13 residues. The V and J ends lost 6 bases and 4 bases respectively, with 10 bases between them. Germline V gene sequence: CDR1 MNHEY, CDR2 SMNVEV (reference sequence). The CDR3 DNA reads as TGTGCCAGCAGCCTGAGGGGGAATCAGCCCCAGCATTTT. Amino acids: CASSLRGNQPQHF.

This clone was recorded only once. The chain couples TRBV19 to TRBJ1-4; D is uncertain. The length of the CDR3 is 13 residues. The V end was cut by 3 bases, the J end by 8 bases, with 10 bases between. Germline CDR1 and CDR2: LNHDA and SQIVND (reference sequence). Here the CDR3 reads CASSIGVGEKLFF. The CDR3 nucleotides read TGTGCCAGTAGTATTGGAGTCGGGGAAAAACTGTTTTTT.

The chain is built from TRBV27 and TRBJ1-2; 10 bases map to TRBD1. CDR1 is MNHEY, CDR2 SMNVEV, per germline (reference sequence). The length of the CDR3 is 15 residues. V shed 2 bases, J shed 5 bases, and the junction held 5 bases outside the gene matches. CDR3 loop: CASSLLGTGVYGYTF. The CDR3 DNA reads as TGTGCCAGCAGTTTACTTGGGACAGGGGTTTATGGCTACACCTTC.

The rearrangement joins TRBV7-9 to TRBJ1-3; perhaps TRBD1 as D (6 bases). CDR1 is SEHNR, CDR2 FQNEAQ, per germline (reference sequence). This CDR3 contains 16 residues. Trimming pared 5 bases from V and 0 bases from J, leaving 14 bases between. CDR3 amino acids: CASSLTGTHSGNTIYF. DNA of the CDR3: TGTGCCAGCAGCCTCACCGGGACACACTCTGGAAACACCATATATTTT.

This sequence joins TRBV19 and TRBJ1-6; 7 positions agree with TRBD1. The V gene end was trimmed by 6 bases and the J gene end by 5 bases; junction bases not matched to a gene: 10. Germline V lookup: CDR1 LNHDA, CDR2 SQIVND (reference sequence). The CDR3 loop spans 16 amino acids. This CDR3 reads CASRPLTGAHNSPLHF. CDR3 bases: TGTGCCAGTAGACCCCTCACAGGGGCGCATAATTCACCCCTCCACTTT.